These 28 T cell receptor beta chains were sequenced from one sample in a study of T cell repertoires in cytomegalovirus infection. Their antigens remain unidentified. TCRdb called the reads again in MiXCR, with one record for every CDR3 protein. The table records more than 65,000 distinct CDR3 sequences, about 44% of them present only once. The sample consisted of CD8+ T cells from cultured PBMCs, taken from culture after CMV antigen stimulation. The receptors here all came from a human donor in good health (CMV status not recorded). Some clones in this sample may be carry-over from other donors' samples.

The sample holds a few counts of this clonotype. The chain is built from TRBV12-3 or TRBV12-4 and TRBJ2-5; 13 bases agree with TRBD2. V lost 2 bases to trimming and J lost 1 base; unmatched junction nucleotides: 7. The CDR3 is 18 residues long. The CDR3 reads CASSLPFGLAGVQETQYF. The CDR3 region has the DNA TGTGCCAGCAGTTTACCCTTCGGACTAGCGGGAGTCCAAGAGACCCAGTACTTC.

This clonotype has a handful of counts. This chain uses TRBV7-6 with TRBJ2-3; no reliable D call. Germline CDR1 reads SGHVS; CDR2 reads FNYEAQ. The ends were cut back, 1 base at V and 4 bases at J, with 6 bases in the middle. There are 13 residues in the CDR3. The CDR3 DNA reads as TGTGCCAGCAGCTTAGTAGAGTCAGATACGCAGTATTTT. Translation gives CASSLVESDTQYF.

This clonotype came up a few times. The rearrangement joins TRBV7-6 to TRBJ2-7; 11 positions agree with TRBD1. The CDR3 is made up of 15 amino acids. Germline CDR1 SGHVS, CDR2 FNYEAQ. The junction had 5 bases not matched to a gene; V was cut back by 1 base and J by 6 bases. DNA for the CDR3: TGTGCCAGCAGCTTAGTTTGGACAGGGGGCTCCGAGCAGTACTTC. Translated, it gives CASSLVWTGGSEQYF. Drawing the rest from reference TRBV7-6 and TRBJ2-7, the complete variable domain is GAGVSQSPRYKVTKRGQDVALRCDPISGHVSLYWYRQALGQGPEFLTYFNYEAQQDKSGLPNDRFSAERPEGSISTLTIQRTEQRDSAMYRCASSLVWTGGSEQYFGPGTRLTVT.

As for this clonotype: The junction departs from germline at one end; a sequencing error may be responsible. The CDR3 reads CASSLAVSYEQYF. The CDR3, as DNA: TGTGCTAGCAGCCTAGCGGTTTCCTACGAGCAGTACTTC. The J gene is TRBJ2-7, the V gene TRBV7-7; 7 bases line up with TRBD2. Germline-derived CDR1 and CDR2 are SSHAT and FNYEAQ (reference sequence). The CDR3 runs 13 residues.

The chain combines TRBV2 with TRBJ2-5, with 11 bases aligning to TRBD1. The CDR3 loop spans 16 amino acids. The ends lost 7 bases at V and 5 bases at J; junction bases unmatched: 12. Germline V gene lookup returns CDR1 SNHLY and CDR2 FYNNEI. The CDR3 loop is CASILEDRGRRETQYF. CDR3 coding DNA: TGTGCCAGCATCCTCGAGGACAGGGGGCGCCGGGAGACCCAGTACTTC.

This rearrangement joins TRBV6-6 to TRBJ2-5, with 8 positions matching TRBD2. The CDR3 length is 15 residues. Germline CDR1 reads MNHNY; CDR2 reads SVGAGI (reference sequence). V shed 6 bases, J shed 5 bases, and the junction held 11 bases outside the gene matches. The CDR3 protein is CASSRIAGRLETQYF. DNA of the CDR3: TGTGCCAGCAGCCGGATAGCGGGAAGACTGGAGACCCAGTACTTC.

The chain couples TRBV7-9 to TRBJ2-3, with D possibly being TRBD1 or TRBD2 (5 bases each). Trimming stripped 7 bases from V and 5 bases from J, with 16 bases between. The CDR3 totals 14 residues. Germline V gives CDR1 SEHNR, CDR2 FQNEAQ (reference sequence). CDR3 loop: CASKGTIGRDTQYF. CDR3 in DNA: TGTGCCAGCAAGGGGACCATAGGCAGAGATACGCAGTATTTT. Full variable domain (remainder filled in from reference TRBV7-9 and TRBJ2-3): DTGVSQNPRHKITKRGQNVTFRCDPISEHNRLYWYRQTLGQGPEFLTYFQNEAQLEKSRLLSDRFSAERPKGSFSTLEIQRTEQGDSAMYLCASKGTIGRDTQYFGPGTRLTVL.

The rearrangement links TRBV6-6 to TRBJ2-2; 10 bases agree with TRBD1. With V trimmed by 6 bases and J by 7 bases, 5 bases remained unmatched. The CDR3 covers 14 residues. CDR1 and CDR2 from the germline V gene are MNHNY and SVGAGI (reference sequence). The CDR3 DNA reads TGTGCCAGCAGCCCGGACAGGGGGAGCGGGGAGCTGTTTTTT. Its protein product is CASSPDRGSGELFF.

This clonotype was detected only a few times. The rearrangement joins TRBV7-9 to TRBJ2-5; 7 positions agree with TRBD1. The V segment lost 5 bases and the J segment 5 bases; nucleotides outside the gene matches: 8. CDR3 length: 14 amino acids. Germline V gene data show CDR1 as SEHNR and CDR2 as FQNEAQ (reference sequence). Written as DNA, the CDR3 is TGTGCCAGCAGCCGACAGGGCCGAGGCGAGACCCAGTACTTC. Its protein product is CASSRQGRGETQYF.

This chain connects TRBV7-2 to TRBJ2-7; TRBD1 might be the D (5 bases). V was trimmed by 5 bases and J by 5 bases, leaving 19 bases between them. CDR1 and CDR2 from the germline V gene are SGHTA and FQGNSA. The CDR3 has 15 amino acids. In DNA form, the CDR3 reads TGTGCCAGCAGCACCCGGACACCCGCTCGTGACGAGCAGTACTTC. The encoded protein is CASSTRTPARDEQYF. Combining the CDR3 with reference TRBV7-2 and TRBJ2-7 gives the whole variable domain GAGVSQSPSNKVTEKGKDVELRCDPISGHTALYWYRQSLGQGLEFLIYFQGNSAPDKSGLPSDRFSAERTGGSVSTLTIQRTQQEDSAVYLCASSTRTPARDEQYFGPGTRLTVT.

The chain recombines TRBV19 with TRBJ1-1, with no clear D. Trimming shortened V by 10 bases and J by 4 bases, and 19 bases separated the two germline ends. From germline, CDR1 is LNHDA and CDR2 SQIVND (reference sequence). The CDR3 covers 14 residues. The CDR3: CATLGRGRGTEAFF. The DNA of the CDR3 is TGTGCCACCCTGGGGAGAGGGAGAGGCACTGAAGCTTTCTTT.

The chain uses TRBV20-1 and TRBJ2-5; TRBD2 is a possible D gene (6 bases). Looked up from germline, CDR1 is DFQATT and CDR2 is SNEGSKA (reference sequence). The V end was cut by 5 bases, the J end by 1 base, with 14 bases between. This CDR3 is 14 amino acids long. For the CDR3, the DNA is TGCAGTGCTTCCGGGACGGGGGTCCAAGAGACCCAGTACTTC. Translated, it gives CSASGTGVQETQYF.

The genes are TRBV6-1 and TRBJ2-5, with 10 bases that match TRBD2. CDR3 length: 14 amino acids. V dropped 9 bases and J dropped 6; count of bases not matched to a gene: 10. Germline V gene sequence: CDR1 MNHNS, CDR2 SASEGT. DNA of the CDR3: TGTGCCAGGTGCGCTAGCGGGAGTAGTAAGACCCAGTACTTC. Translated, it gives CARCASGSSKTQYF.

This rearrangement joins TRBV27 to TRBJ2-1; 7 bases agree with TRBD1. There are 17 residues in the CDR3. CDR1 is MNHEY and CDR2 is SMNVEV in the germline V gene (reference sequence). The V and J ends lost 5 bases and 4 bases, in that order; junction bases with no gene match: 14. For the CDR3, the DNA is TGTGCCAGCAGTCCAGCTTCAGGGGGACCTAAATACAATGAGCAGTTCTTC. This sequence encodes CASSPASGGPKYNEQFF.

The J gene is TRBJ1-2, the V gene TRBV6-6; D not certain. V lost 6 bases to trimming and J lost 4 bases, with 18 bases between them. Germline loops: CDR1 MNHNY, CDR2 SVGAGI (reference sequence). CDR3 size: 15 residues. The CDR3 bases are TGTGCCAGCAGGCCCCGGGAGGTGATGATCTATGGCTACACCTTC. It yields the protein CASRPREVMIYGYTF.

On this clonotype: One junction end disagrees with the germline gene, perhaps due to a read error. The gene calls are TRBV7-3 and TRBJ2-7; 12 bases map to TRBD2. From germline, CDR1 is SGHTA and CDR2 FQGTGA. This CDR3 has 15 amino acids. The CDR3, as DNA: TGTGCCAGCAGCGTAACTAGCGGGAGGACCTACGAGCAGTACTTC. Its translation: CASSVTSGRTYEQYF.

This clonotype has only one observation. This sequence joins TRBV5-4 and TRBJ2-3; D may be TRBD2 (6 bases). The CDR3 consists of 16 residues. CDR1 SGHNT and CDR2 YYREEE come from the germline V gene (reference sequence). V lost 2 bases and J lost 2, with 15 bases in between. This chain's CDR3 is CASSLKREKITDTQYF. Written as DNA, the CDR3 is TGTGCCAGCAGCTTAAAACGGGAGAAGATCACAGATACGCAGTATTTT. Together with reference TRBV5-4 and TRBJ2-3, the CDR3 gives the full variable domain: ETGVTQSPTHLIKTRGQQVTLRCSSQSGHNTVSWYQQALGQGPQFIFQYYREEENGRGNFPPRFSGLQFPNYSSELNVNALELDDSALYLCASSLKREKITDTQYFGPGTRLTVL.

V and J are TRBV27 and TRBJ2-6; 7 positions match TRBD2. The CDR3 totals 17 residues. V shed 7 bases and J 2 bases; nucleotides not matched to a gene: 11. The germline CDR1 and CDR2 sequences are MNHEY and SMNVEV (reference sequence). The CDR3 coding sequence is TGTGCCAGCACTCCGGGGAGGGTTCCGACTGGGGCCAACGTCCTGACTTTC. This gives the protein CASTPGRVPTGANVLTF.

In this sample, this clonotype turned up a few times. The chain couples TRBV7-2 to TRBJ2-1; D is perhaps TRBD2 (5 bases). V dropped 1 base and J dropped 2 bases, with 12 bases sitting between them. Germline V lookup: CDR1 SGHTA, CDR2 FQGNSA. The CDR3 has 16 amino acids. In nucleotides, the CDR3 is TGTGCCAGCAGCTTAGTAAGCGGCTCGACCTACAATGAGCAGTTCTTC. Encoded protein: CASSLVSGSTYNEQFF.

V and J are TRBV7-2 and TRBJ2-7, with D possibly being TRBD1 (7 bases). Looked up from germline, CDR1 is SGHTA and CDR2 is FQGNSA. V dropped 8 bases and J dropped 6 bases, with 11 bases sitting between them. The CDR3 loop spans 11 amino acids. CDR3 residues: CASQGGAEQYF. The CDR3 DNA reads as TGTGCCAGCCAGGGGGGCGCCGAGCAGTACTTC.

The chain recombines TRBV6-1 with TRBJ2-3; no firm D call. The V gene lost 6 bases and the J gene lost 2 bases, with 9 bases spanning the gap. Germline values: CDR1 MNHNS, CDR2 SASEGT. The CDR3 contains 13 residues. The CDR3 sequence: CASRGGFTDTQYF. CDR3 DNA sequence: TGTGCCAGCAGGGGCGGCTTCACAGATACGCAGTATTTT.

This clonotype was observed a handful of times. The rearrangement joins TRBV7-8 to TRBJ2-1; 8 bases align to TRBD2. The CDR3 totals 15 residues. Losses at the gene ends were 2 bases for V and 4 bases for J; bases not matched to a gene: 4. The germline V gene encodes CDR1 SGHVS and CDR2 FQNEAQ. The DNA for the CDR3 is TGTGCCAGCAGCTTACCTAGCGGGCCTTACAATGAGCAGTTCTTC. It encodes CASSLPSGPYNEQFF.

This chain uses TRBV7-6 with TRBJ1-3, with 8 bases that match TRBD1. This CDR3 region has 16 residues. From germline, CDR1 is SGHVS and CDR2 FNYEAQ. After removal of 2 bases from V and 0 bases from J, the junction contained 3 bases not matched to a gene. CDR3 sequence (DNA): TGTGCCAGCAGCTTAATTACAGGGGGCTCTGGAAACACCATATATTTT. Its translation is CASSLITGGSGNTIYF.

V gene TRBV6-6 combines with J gene TRBJ2-3; weak D call: TRBD1 (6 bases). V was cut by 5 bases and J by 0 bases, with 12 bases left in between. The germline V gene encodes CDR1 MNHNY and CDR2 SVGAGI (reference sequence). This CDR3 contains 15 residues. The chain's CDR3 is CASSNRAPSTDTQYF. As DNA, the CDR3 is TGTGCCAGCAGTAACAGGGCCCCCAGCACAGATACGCAGTATTTT.

For this clonotype: A read error may produce the germline difference seen at one junction end. V gene TRBV7-6 combines with J gene TRBJ2-1, with D perhaps TRBD1 (6 bases). Per germline, CDR1 SGHVS and CDR2 FNYEAQ. This CDR3 contains 13 residues. The chain's CDR3 is CASSLAQGNEQLF. CDR3 nucleotides: TGTGCCAGCAGCTTAGCACAGGGAAATGAGCAGTTGTTC.

The rearrangement joins TRBV19 to TRBJ2-1, with 8 bases that match TRBD1. The V segment lost 7 bases and the J segment 9 bases; nucleotides outside the gene matches: 8. The CDR3 is 13 amino acids. In germline, CDR1 is LNHDA, CDR2 SQIVND (reference sequence). In nucleotides, the CDR3 is TGTGCCAGTAACTTCAGGGGGCATAGTGAGCAGTTCTTC. It specifies CASNFRGHSEQFF.

The gene calls are TRBV3-1 and TRBJ1-2, with D possibly matching TRBD1 (6 bases). The germline V gene has CDR1 LGHDT and CDR2 YNNKEL (reference sequence). The CDR3 spans 14 residues. V was shortened by 7 bases and J by 4 bases, with 16 bases between the two germline ends. In nucleotides, the CDR3 is TGTGCCAGCACCAACATCGGACAGATCTATGGCTACACCTTC. The encoded protein is CASTNIGQIYGYTF.

The chain has TRBV19 and TRBJ2-7; 9 bases fit TRBD1. From germline, CDR1 is LNHDA and CDR2 SQIVND (reference sequence). V was clipped by 4 bases and J by 0 bases; unmatched bases: 7. The CDR3 runs 16 residues. CDR3 amino acids: CASSTSTGGLSYEQYF. CDR3 DNA: TGTGCCAGTAGTACCTCTACAGGGGGCCTCTCCTACGAGCAGTACTTC.